This T cell receptor beta chain emerged from a study of blood T cells in healthy people across ages. Study-level results: Per-million-T-cell TCR beta diversity fell roughly linearly with age. Researchers judged that diversity estimates from one million T cells fell short of true values.

This clonotype came up a few times. Its antigen is not identified. Alongside a J-beta primer mix, a sample-barcoded 5' primer served in a second PCR lasting 7 to 11 cycles. TCRdb called the 5' RACE reads again in MiXCR, with one record for every CDR3 protein. The table has about 900,000 distinct CDR3 sequences, 45% to 50% seen once; the top ten hold roughly 12%. V was pared by 4 bases and J by 3 bases, with 16 bases between. CDR3 size: 15 residues. Germline V gives CDR1 SGDLS, CDR2 YYNGEE. This TCR derives from a man under 40 in good health. The V gene is TRBV9, the J gene TRBJ2-5; D may be TRBD2 (6 bases). The source material was blood. The CDR3 loop is CASSPRPGLKETQYF. DNA for the CDR3: TGTGCCAGCAGCCCCCGTCCGGGACTGAAAGAGACCCAGTACTTC.